This entry is about one T cell receptor beta chain. The CDR3 has 14 amino acids. Germline V CDR1 and CDR2: SGHRS, YFSETQ. The V gene lost 4 bases and the J gene lost 2 bases, with 13 bases spanning the gap. This entry belongs to a study of blood T cell repertoires in COVID-19. Some clones are missing from TCRdb's copy, which holds only in-frame ones; the method was immunoSEQ multiplex PCR. Among approximately 80,000 clones, roughly 88% were seen once, and the ten largest hold 2.5% to 3.5%. This sequence joins TRBV5-1 and TRBJ2-7; D might be TRBD1 (6 bases). The sequence was collected from an elderly woman with COVID-19, enrolled during active disease. Specimen: peripheral blood. This CDR3 reads CASSIRTEAYEQYF. The CDR3 DNA reads as TGCGCCAGCAGCATAAGGACAGAAGCCTACGAGCAGTACTTC.